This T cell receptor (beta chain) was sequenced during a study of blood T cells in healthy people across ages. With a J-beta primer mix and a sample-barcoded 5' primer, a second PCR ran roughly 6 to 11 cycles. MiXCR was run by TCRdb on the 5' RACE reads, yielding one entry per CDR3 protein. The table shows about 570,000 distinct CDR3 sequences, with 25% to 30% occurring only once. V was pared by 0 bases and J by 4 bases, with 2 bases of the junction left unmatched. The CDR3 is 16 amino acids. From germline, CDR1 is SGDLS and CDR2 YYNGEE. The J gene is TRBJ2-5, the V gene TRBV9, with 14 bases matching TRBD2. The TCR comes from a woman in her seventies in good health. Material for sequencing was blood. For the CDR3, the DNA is TGTGCCAGCAGCGTAGCGACTAGCGGGGGGGTAGAGACCCAGTACTTC. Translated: CASSVATSGGVETQYF.